Reported below is one TCR beta chain. The sample comes from a study of CD8+CD57+ T cells in acquired aplastic anemia. The CDR3 is 15 amino acids. The V end lost 10 bases, the J end lost 3 bases, and 19 bases lay between the germline ends. Per germline, CDR1 LNHDA and CDR2 SQIVND (reference sequence). Profiles of TCR beta VDJ and CDR3 were generated from a genomic DNA template. TCRdb reanalysed the reads using MiXCR and keeps one entry per CDR3 protein. The table shows approximately 200,000 distinct CDR3 sequences, with approximately 57% occurring only once. This receptor was taken from a human donor in good health. The gene calls are TRBV19 and TRBJ1-5; D is undetermined. Sequencing was done on a sample of sorted CD4+, CD8+, or CD8+CD57+ T cells (not recorded which) from PBMCs. CDR3 loop: CATSDGVGVNQPQHF. The CDR3 region has the DNA TGTGCCACCTCGGACGGCGTGGGCGTCAATCAGCCCCAGCATTTT.